This TCR beta chain comes out of a study of OX40 agonist ivuxolimab in advanced cancers. The CDR3 has 15 residues. The V end lost 2 bases, the J end lost 1 base, and 11 bases lay between the germline ends. The germline CDR1 and CDR2 sequences are SGHTA and FQGTGA. The protocol was immunoSEQ multiplex PCR, while the TCRdb copy is restricted to in-frame clones and leaves out a portion. The sample yields around 51,000 clones, 88% seen once. The sequencing here drew on CD4+ or CD8+ T cells sorted from blood, taken in a trial of the OX40 agonist ivuxolimab. This TCR was recovered from an adult with an advanced solid tumor such as melanoma, head and neck, liver or kidney cancer. V usage is TRBV7-3 and J usage is TRBJ1-1; D unclear. DNA of the CDR3: TGTGCCAGCAGCTTATATGGCCAGCCGAACACTGAAGCTTTCTTT. It codes for CASSLYGQPNTEAFF.